This record looks at one TCR beta chain sequence and its context. This entry comes from a study of human T cells and chemical hapten exposure. Sample time point: healthy volunteer bleed at 6 weeks. It was from unfractionated whole blood that total RNA was extracted. What the library attached to individual cDNA molecules were unique molecular identifiers. TCRdb re-derived calls from the RACE reads in MiXCR, one entry per CDR3 protein. The sample has some 40,000 distinct CDR3 sequences, around 3.6% seen once. The germline gives CDR1 MDHEN, CDR2 SYDVKM. This CDR3 comprises 15 residues. V was cut by 2 bases and J by 3 bases, with 12 bases left in between.

The receptor was derived from a human donor in good health. Some clones in this sample may be carry-over from other donors' samples. Specimen: whole blood. The chain links TRBV28 to TRBJ2-3; D call uncertain. CDR3 protein: CASSLALPTTDTQYF. As DNA, the CDR3 is TGTGCCAGCAGTTTAGCCCTACCGACAACAGATACGCAGTATTTT.